This entry lists 31 T cell receptor beta chains sequenced from one sample in a study of CD8+CD57+ T cells in acquired aplastic anemia. Patients sequenced had flow cytometry evidence of CD8+CD57+ cell expansion. TCR beta VDJ combinations and CDR3 sequences were profiled from genomic DNA. TCRdb reanalysed the reads using MiXCR and keeps one entry per CDR3 protein. Of around 120,000 distinct CDR3 sequences in the sample, nearly 40% were seen once. The material sequenced was sorted CD4+, CD8+, or CD8+CD57+ T cells (not recorded which) from PBMCs. The receptors were sampled from a human donor with aplastic anemia.

As regards this clonotype: Given the absence of the conserved phenylalanine or tryptophan at the CDR3 end, a read error is likely. This rearrangement joins TRBV4-2 to TRBJ2-7; D gene ambiguous. The CDR3 sequence is 14 residues long. Germline loops: CDR1 LGHNA, CDR2 YNFKEQ. With 5 bases removed from V and 5 bases from J, the gap between germline ends came to 16 bases. The CDR3 is CASSTRYSLHEQYL. The CDR3 region has the DNA TGTGCCAGCAGCACCCGATACTCACTCCACGAGCAGTACCTC.

J is TRBJ1-1 and V is TRBV29-1; TRBD1 agrees at 7 bases. Germline V gene data show CDR1 as SQVTM and CDR2 as ANQGSEA. After removal of 5 bases from V and 5 bases from J, the junction contained 5 bases not matched to a gene. CDR3 length: 12 amino acids. CDR3 amino acids: CSVQGGWTEAFF. The DNA of the CDR3 is TGCAGCGTTCAGGGGGGATGGACTGAAGCTTTCTTT.

The table lists this clonotype with a few counts. The chain is built from TRBV5-4 and TRBJ1-1; TRBD1 might be the D (6 bases). The CDR3 loop spans 16 amino acids. The V and J ends lost 4 bases and 0 bases respectively, with 16 bases between them. The germline V gene encodes CDR1 SGHNT and CDR2 YYREEE (reference sequence). CDR3 bases: TGTGCCAGCAGCAGCCAGATGGACAGCCTGAACACTGAAGCTTTCTTT. Translation: CASSSQMDSLNTEAFF.

The chain couples TRBV18 to TRBJ1-5; D is ambiguous. This CDR3 spans 16 amino acids. The ends were cut back, 1 base at V and 3 bases at J, with 13 bases in the middle. Germline lookup yields CDR1 KGHSH and CDR2 LQKENI. The CDR3 loop reads CASSPRSGGLNQPQHF. The CDR3 coding sequence is TGTGCCAGCTCACCACGTTCCGGCGGGCTCAATCAGCCCCAGCATTTT.

The V and J genes are TRBV2 and TRBJ1-5, with D tentatively TRBD1 (5 bases). The germline V gene encodes CDR1 SNHLY and CDR2 FYNNEI. Deletions cut 7 bases from V and 7 bases from J, with 17 bases between. This CDR3 is built from 14 residues. CDR3 amino acids: CASNRGGTGQPQHF. CDR3 nucleotides: TGTGCCAGCAATCGTGGTGGTACAGGACAGCCCCAGCATTTT.

This clonotype was counted a few times. This chain uses TRBV2 with TRBJ2-1; weak D call: TRBD1 (5 bases). Trimming removed 8 bases at V and 4 bases at J, with 9 bases between. Germline CDR1 and CDR2: SNHLY and FYNNEI. The length of the CDR3 is 12 residues. CDR3 loop: CASSGQYNEQFF. The CDR3 nucleotides are TGTGCCAGCTCAGGACAATACAATGAGCAGTTCTTC.

This clonotype has ten or more counts. The rearrangement links TRBV7-8 to TRBJ2-5; a weak D match, TRBD2 (6 bases). The V and J ends lost 5 bases and 0 bases respectively, with 13 bases between them. The CDR3 has 15 residues. From germline, CDR1 is SGHVS and CDR2 FQNEAQ. The CDR3 DNA sequence: TGTGCCAGCAGCCCCAAGGAGGGGTACCAAGAGACCCAGTACTTC. Its protein is CASSPKEGYQETQYF.

The chain recombines TRBV29-1 with TRBJ1-6; D may be TRBD1 (6 bases). Germline V CDR1 and CDR2: SQVTM, ANQGSEA. With 7 bases removed from V and 6 bases from J, the gap between germline ends came to 10 bases. CDR3 length equals 12 residues. The CDR3 reads CSAGQPNSPLHF. As DNA, the CDR3 is TGCAGCGCTGGACAGCCTAATTCACCCCTCCACTTT.

The CDR3 is CASSKIQQNTEAFF. The CDR3 DNA is TGTGCCAGCAGTAAAATACAGCAGAACACTGAAGCTTTCTTT. V and J are TRBV2 and TRBJ1-1; D is ambiguous. V gave up 5 bases and J gave up 1 base, with 11 bases separating them. Per the germline V gene, CDR1 is SNHLY and CDR2 is FYNNEI. This CDR3 region has 14 residues.

This clonotype was seen many times. This chain uses TRBV7-2 with TRBJ2-3; TRBD2 aligns across 9 bases. The CDR3 has 17 residues. The germline V gene encodes CDR1 SGHTA and CDR2 FQGNSA. The junction had 17 bases not matched to a gene; V was cut back by 5 bases and J by 8 bases. The CDR3 coding sequence is TGTGCCAGCAGCCTCTCCGGGAGGGCGGGGGGGCCTAGTACGCAGTATTTT. This gives the protein CASSLSGRAGGPSTQYF.

This clonotype came up many times. The chain uses TRBV2 and TRBJ1-1, with a possible D match to TRBD1 (6 bases). This CDR3 has 11 amino acids. Germline CDR1 is SNHLY and CDR2 is FYNNEI. The V gene lost 11 bases and the J gene lost 0 bases, with 7 bases spanning the gap. The CDR3 nucleotides read TGTGCCTCAGGGGTGAACACTGAAGCTTTCTTT. This gives the protein CASGVNTEAFF.

The chain carries TRBV3-1 and TRBJ1-1; D gene unclear. There are 14 residues in the CDR3. From germline, CDR1 is LGHDT and CDR2 YNNKEL (reference sequence). V shed 5 bases and J shed 1 base, with 11 bases lying between them. The CDR3 spells CASSEQMGNTEAFF. DNA for the CDR3: TGTGCCAGCAGCGAACAGATGGGGAACACTGAAGCTTTCTTT. Combining the CDR3 with reference TRBV3-1 and TRBJ1-1 gives the whole variable domain DTAVSQTPKYLVTQMGNDKSIKCEQNLGHDTMYWYKQDSKKFLKIMFSYNNKELIINETVPNRFSPKSPDKAHLNLHINSLELGDSAVYFCASSEQMGNTEAFFGQGTRLTVV.

V and J are TRBV12-5 and TRBJ1-2; 10 positions match TRBD1. The CDR3 covers 17 residues. The trim removed 3 bases at V and 2 bases at J, leaving 9 bases unmatched. Germline V gives CDR1 LGHNT, CDR2 FRNRAP. For the CDR3, the DNA is TGTGCTAGTGGTTTTATCTCCGGGACAGGGGCCAACTATGGCTACACCTTC. This gives the protein CASGFISGTGANYGYTF.

This clonotype appeared many times. This rearrangement joins TRBV19 to TRBJ1-3; the D is unclear. Trimming took off 4 bases at V and 0 bases at J, with 13 bases between the two ends. CDR1 is LNHDA and CDR2 is SQIVND in the germline V gene (reference sequence). This CDR3 has 16 residues. In DNA form, the CDR3 reads TGTGCCAGTAGTAAGAGGGCACGTGACTCTGGAAACACCATATATTTT. Amino acids: CASSKRARDSGNTIYF.

The table lists this clonotype with many counts. The rearrangement links TRBV10-3 to TRBJ1-2; 9 positions agree with TRBD1. Germline CDR1 reads ENHRY; CDR2 reads SYGVKD. Trimming cost V 8 bases and J 7 bases; bases outside gene matches: 8. CDR3 size: 13 residues. This CDR3 is CAIGPGQGSGYTF. The CDR3 DNA reads TGTGCCATCGGACCGGGACAGGGCTCTGGCTACACCTTC.

This clonotype was seen a few times. The chain is built from TRBV6-1 and TRBJ2-7; perhaps TRBD2 as D (6 bases). CDR1 is MNHNS, CDR2 SASEGT, per germline. Trimming pared 1 base from V and 2 bases from J, leaving 9 bases between. The CDR3 spans 14 residues. Written as DNA, the CDR3 is TGTGCCAGCAGTGAAGTTAGCGGAACCTACGAGCAGTACTTC. Protein: CASSEVSGTYEQYF.

Within the sample, this clonotype is medium-sized (0.01 to 0.1%). V and J are TRBV2 and TRBJ2-7, with a weak D call TRBD2 (6 bases). This CDR3 region has 11 residues. V gave up 2 bases and J gave up 7 bases, with 6 bases separating them. Germline CDR1 SNHLY, CDR2 FYNNEI. CDR3 coding DNA: TGTGCCAGCAGTGAACGGGGGGAGCAGTACTTC. It encodes CASSERGEQYF.

This clonotype has a handful of counts. The chain is built from TRBV11-2 and TRBJ2-4; no clear D. This CDR3 is 15 amino acids long. V was clipped by 5 bases and J by 0 bases, with 11 bases between them. Looked up from germline, CDR1 is SGHAT and CDR2 is FQNNGV. CDR3 sequence (DNA): TGTGCCAGCAGCATTACTACGTTAGCCAAAAACATTCAGTACTTC. Residues: CASSITTLAKNIQYF.

This clonotype was counted many times. The chain employs TRBV7-2 and TRBJ2-1; TRBD1 aligns across 7 bases. Trimming removed 5 bases from V and 1 base from J; junction bases left unmatched: 8. This CDR3 comprises 16 residues. Germline values: CDR1 SGHTA, CDR2 FQGNSA. The CDR3 is CASSHSGTASYNEQFF. As DNA, the CDR3 is TGTGCCAGCAGCCATTCGGGGACAGCGTCCTACAATGAGCAGTTCTTC.

This clonotype was found many times. The genes are TRBV19 and TRBJ2-3; tentative D call: TRBD2 (6 bases). The CDR3 is 13 residues long. From germline, CDR1 is LNHDA and CDR2 SQIVND (reference sequence). V was cut by 7 bases and J by 1 base, with 9 bases left in between. The CDR3 loop reads CASTGEGTDTQYF. DNA of the CDR3: TGTGCCAGTACGGGAGAGGGCACAGATACGCAGTATTTT.

A few counts support this clonotype. Possible read error: a much larger clone is one base away. The CDR3 reads CASGRYGSGGVTDTQYF. The CDR3 DNA sequence: TGTGCCAGCGGCCGTTATGGTAGCGGGGGAGTCACAGATACGCAGTATTTT. V is TRBV11-2 and J is TRBJ2-3; TRBD2 matches at 9 bases. V lost 8 bases, J lost 2 bases, and 14 bases stayed unmatched. CDR1 and CDR2 (germline): SGHAT, FQNNGV. CDR3 size: 17 residues. The full variable domain, rest sourced from reference TRBV11-2 and TRBJ2-3, is EAGVAQSPRYKIIEKRQSVAFWCNPISGHATLYWYQQILGQGPKLLIQFQNNGVVDDSQLPKDRFSAERLKGVDSTLKIQPAKLEDSAVYLCASGRYGSGGVTDTQYFGPGTRLTVL.

This clonotype was counted many times. This rearrangement joins TRBV6-5 to TRBJ1-2; D remains ambiguous. Trimming took off 11 bases at V and 4 bases at J, with 11 bases between the two ends. Germline V CDR1 and CDR2: MNHEY, SVGAGI. The CDR3 is made up of 11 amino acids. The CDR3 loop reads CAAREGYGYTF. Written as DNA, the CDR3 is TGTGCCGCCCGGGAGGGCTATGGCTACACCTTC.

This clonotype has at least ten counts. This chain connects TRBV5-1 to TRBJ2-4, with D hard to call. The length of the CDR3 is 14 residues. Trimming stripped 3 bases from V and 0 bases from J, with 7 bases between. The V gene's germline CDR1 is SGHRS and CDR2 YFSETQ. The CDR3 region is CASSYGIAKNIQYF. The CDR3 DNA reads TGCGCCAGCAGCTATGGGATAGCCAAAAACATTCAGTACTTC.

As for this clonotype: At one end the junction does not follow the germline gene, possibly because of a read error. This chain joins TRBV7-6 and TRBJ1-1; D is undetermined. CDR3 length equals 12 residues. CDR1 is SGHVS and CDR2 is FNYEAQ in the germline V gene. CDR3 residues: CASSSGGTEAFF. CDR3 DNA sequence: TGTGCCAGCAGCTCTGGAGGCACTGAGGCTTTCTTT.

Concerning this clonotype: A much more abundant neighbour one base away suggests this may be a read error. This chain connects TRBV5-8 to TRBJ1-1; 8 positions agree with TRBD1. The CDR3 length is 14 residues. Germline CDR1 and CDR2: SGHTS and YDEGEE. The CDR3 sequence: CVSSPGTGNTEAFF. The CDR3 DNA reads TGTGTCAGCAGCCCCGGGACAGGGAACACTGAAGCTTTCTTT.

This clonotype has at least ten counts. The chain uses TRBV11-2 and TRBJ2-7; the match to TRBD2 covers 9 bases. This CDR3 comprises 16 residues. Trimming took 6 bases from V and 2 from J; bases not matched to a gene: 11. Germline values: CDR1 SGHAT, CDR2 FQNNGV. CDR3: CASRPSGGRTTYEQYV. Here the CDR3 DNA reads TGTGCCAGCAGGCCCAGCGGGGGGCGGACCACCTACGAGCAGTACGTC.

This clonotype was found many times. The V and J genes are TRBV7-2 and TRBJ2-7; D is unclear. V gave up 0 bases and J gave up 2 bases, with 8 bases separating them. Per the germline V gene, CDR1 is SGHTA and CDR2 is FQGNSA. This CDR3 has 14 residues. The DNA of the CDR3 is TGTGCCAGCAGCTTAGCGGTACGAGCCTACGAGCAGTACTTC. Translating it yields CASSLAVRAYEQYF.

The rearrangement joins TRBV2 to TRBJ1-6; weak D call: TRBD1 (6 bases). Germline-derived CDR1 and CDR2 are SNHLY and FYNNEI. The V end lost 8 bases, the J end lost 7 bases, and 21 bases lay between the germline ends. This CDR3 region has 16 residues. The CDR3 loop reads CASRLESGVGNSPLHF. The CDR3 nucleotides read TGTGCCAGCCGCTTGGAGTCAGGGGTGGGGAATTCACCCCTCCACTTT.

The V gene is TRBV10-3, the J gene TRBJ2-7, with 10 bases fitting TRBD2. The germline CDR1 and CDR2 sequences are ENHRY and SYGVKD. CDR3 length: 15 amino acids. Trimming cost V 6 bases and J 7 bases; bases outside gene matches: 12. CDR3 coding DNA: TGTGCCATCAGCGAACCGGGACTAGCGTTAGGGGAGCAGTACGTC. Amino acid sequence: CAISEPGLALGEQYV.

Many counts were recorded for this clonotype. The chain combines TRBV10-3 with TRBJ2-6; D is perhaps TRBD1 (5 bases). Germline V lookup: CDR1 ENHRY, CDR2 SYGVKD. This CDR3 is built from 15 residues. With 6 bases removed from V and 2 bases from J, the gap between germline ends came to 11 bases. The CDR3 nucleotides read TGTGCCATCAGGATGACAGCCACTGGGGCCAACGTCCTGACTTTC. Protein product: CAIRMTATGANVLTF.

This chain uses TRBV19 with TRBJ1-5; D gene ambiguous. Germline lookup yields CDR1 LNHDA and CDR2 SQIVND (reference sequence). V shed 3 bases and J shed 2 bases, with 5 bases lying between them. The CDR3 loop spans 13 amino acids. As DNA, the CDR3 is TGTGCCAGTAGTATGATCGGCAATCAGCCCCAGCATTTT. As protein: CASSMIGNQPQHF.